The 17 T cell receptor beta chains reported below all come from one sample, sequenced in a study of CD4 and CD8 cells across lung adenocarcinoma regions. MiXCR was run by TCRdb on the PCR reads, yielding one entry per CDR3 protein. This table has 7,500 to 8,000 distinct CDR3 sequences, 55% to 60% appearing once. Sequencing input: CD4+ T cells from the center of a lung tumor. Receptor source: a female donor with lung adenocarcinoma. The CD4 and CD8 labels of this study may be unreliable.

The J gene is TRBJ1-2, the V gene TRBV6-1; D remains unclear. Looked up from germline, CDR1 is MNHNS and CDR2 is SASEGT. V was pared by 0 bases and J by 8 bases, with 10 bases between. CDR3 size: 13 residues. CDR3 sequence (DNA): TGTGCCAGCAGTGAAGCGGACGAGGAAGGCTACACCTTC. Its translation: CASSEADEEGYTF.

The rearrangement joins TRBV6-1 to TRBJ1-5; no reliable D call. This CDR3 is 13 amino acids long. The V end lost 4 bases, the J end lost 3 bases, and 7 bases lay between the germline ends. CDR1 MNHNS and CDR2 SASEGT come from the germline V gene. DNA for the CDR3: TGTGCCAGCAGTGGGAGGGACAATCAGCCCCAGCATTTT. Translated: CASSGRDNQPQHF.

This clonotype was seen many times. CDR3 in amino acids: CASSHPRVGNYEQYF. For the CDR3, the DNA is TGTGCCAGCAGCCACCCCAGGGTCGGAAACTACGAGCAGTACTTC. This rearrangement joins TRBV14 to TRBJ2-5, with D maybe TRBD1 (5 bases). The last part of the DNA fits TRBJ2-7 better; the J call may be wrong. CDR1 and CDR2 from the germline V gene are SGHDN and FVKESK. This CDR3 has 15 amino acids.

This clonotype was detected only a few times. The chain carries TRBV6-1 and TRBJ2-2, with TRBD2 matching 7 bases. CDR3 length equals 14 residues. The junction had 7 bases not matched to a gene; V was cut back by 5 bases and J by 7 bases. Germline CDR1 MNHNS, CDR2 SASEGT. The CDR3 DNA reads as TGTGCCAGCAGTAAGCCGGGAGGCAGCGGGGAGCTGTTTTTT. This gives the protein CASSKPGGSGELFF.

This clonotype was picked up a small number of times. The gene calls are TRBV6-1 and TRBJ1-6; TRBD1 agrees at 9 bases. CDR1 is MNHNS, CDR2 SASEGT, per germline. This CDR3 contains 15 residues. The ends lost 4 bases at V and 9 bases at J; junction bases unmatched: 7. CDR3 loop: CASSVEGQGISPLHF. CDR3 bases: TGTGCCAGCAGTGTCGAGGGACAGGGTATTTCACCCCTCCACTTT.

In this sample, this clonotype turned up a few times. This sequence joins TRBV11-3 and TRBJ2-1; 10 nucleotides line up with TRBD2. The J call is in doubt because the DNA end fits TRBJ2-5 better. The CDR3 is made up of 15 amino acids. CDR1 and CDR2 from the germline V gene are SGHNT and YENEEA. The CDR3 here is CASSPGTSDQETQYF. CDR3 DNA sequence: TGTGCCAGCAGCCCTGGGACTAGCGATCAAGAGACCCAGTACTTC.

V is TRBV6-1 and J is TRBJ2-3; either TRBD1 or TRBD2 may fit D (6 bases each). The V end was cut by 6 bases, the J end by 6 bases, with 22 bases between. CDR3 length equals 16 residues. CDR1 MNHNS and CDR2 SASEGT come from the germline V gene. The DNA for the CDR3 is TGTGCCAGCAGCGTCGGGGGTGGGGGCCCTACTGATACGCAGTATTTT. Protein product: CASSVGGGGPTDTQYF.

Concerning this clonotype: The junction departs from germline at one end; a sequencing error may be responsible. This chain links TRBV3-1 with TRBJ2-3; no firm D call. Germline CDR1 and CDR2: LGHDT and YNNKEL (reference sequence). There are 15 residues in the CDR3. The CDR3 region has the DNA TGTGCCAGCAGCCAAGTGCGGTCTGGCACAGATACGCAGTATTTC. Protein product: CASSQVRSGTDTQYF.

On this clonotype itself: No DNA is shown, since the ends of the CDR3 on it are uncertain; the CDR3 is the one TCRdb lists. V usage is TRBV27 and J usage is TRBJ2-3; the table's D call, TRBD1, was not checked against the DNA. The CDR3 spans 16 residues, counting both ends. Germline CDR1 and CDR2: MNHEY and SMNVEV (reference sequence). The chain's CDR3 is CASRGRVGGGTETQYF.

This clonotype was picked up a small number of times. The genes are TRBV6-1 and TRBJ2-3; D possibly corresponds to TRBD2 (5 bases). With 6 bases removed from V and 8 bases from J, the gap between germline ends came to 15 bases. The CDR3 is made up of 13 amino acids. Per germline, CDR1 MNHNS and CDR2 SASEGT. The CDR3 is CASRRAETPTQYF. As DNA, the CDR3 is TGTGCCAGCAGGAGGGCGGAAACCCCTACGCAGTATTTT.

V gene TRBV6-5 combines with J gene TRBJ2-1; D perhaps matches TRBD2 (5 bases). Near its end, the DNA agrees better with TRBJ2-5, so the J call may be wrong. Germline loops: CDR1 MNHEY, CDR2 SVGAGI. CDR3 length: 17 residues. The DNA of the CDR3 is TGTGCCAGCAGTTACTCGAGCGGTCTTGGAAGTAGGGAGACCCAGTACTTC. Translated: CASSYSSGLGSRETQYF.

The chain links TRBV6-5 to TRBJ1-1; D remains unclear. The germline V and J ends were trimmed by 2 bases and 1 base, with 11 bases remaining between them. Germline lookup yields CDR1 MNHEY and CDR2 SVGAGI. The CDR3 spans 15 residues. CDR3 region: CASSYGFSGNTEAFF. As DNA, the CDR3 is TGTGCCAGCAGTTACGGGTTCTCCGGGAACACTGAAGCTTTCTTT.

This chain uses TRBV7-8 with TRBJ2-1; 9 bases agree with TRBD2. V lost 11 bases to trimming and J lost 10 bases; unmatched junction nucleotides: 18. This CDR3 comprises 15 residues. CDR1 and CDR2 (germline): SGHVS, FQNEAQ. Here the CDR3 DNA reads TGTGCCGGTATGAAAGCGGCTAGCGGGAAGCGCGAGCAGTTCTTC. Residues: CAGMKAASGKREQFF.

The chain employs TRBV7-2 and TRBJ2-5; D uncertain. Deletions cut 0 bases from V and 7 bases from J, with 12 bases between. CDR3 length equals 14 residues. Germline V gene data show CDR1 as SGHTA and CDR2 as FQGNSA. CDR3 region: CASSLAGRWGTQYF. CDR3 bases: TGTGCCAGCAGCTTAGCGGGTCGTTGGGGGACCCAGTACTTC.

V and J are TRBV27 and TRBJ2-5; 8 bases map to TRBD2. Trimming took 3 bases from V and 7 from J; bases not matched to a gene: 10. In germline, CDR1 is MNHEY, CDR2 SMNVEV (reference sequence). The CDR3 has 15 residues. The CDR3 nucleotides read TGTGCCAGCAGTTTTGGGACTAGAGGAGGTGGGACCCAGTACTTC. It is translated as CASSFGTRGGGTQYF.

This sequence joins TRBV6-1 and TRBJ2-1, with TRBD2 matching 11 bases. The germline CDR1 and CDR2 sequences are MNHNS and SASEGT. J gave up 7 bases and V 6 bases, and 11 bases lay outside the gene matches. The CDR3 has 16 amino acids. Here the CDR3 DNA reads TGTGCCAGCAGCCCTATAGCGGGGGGGCGTAGTAATGAGCAGTTCTTC. It specifies CASSPIAGGRSNEQFF.

Worth noting for this clonotype: One junction end disagrees with the germline gene, perhaps due to a read error. The chain uses TRBV10-3 and TRBJ2-4; D may match TRBD1 or TRBD2 (5 bases each). CDR3 size: 14 residues. Germline V gene data show CDR1 as ENHRY and CDR2 as SYGVKD. CDR3 nucleotide sequence: TGCCGCAGCTCGGGGCCGGGAGCCAAAAACATTCAGTACTTC. It encodes CRSSGPGAKNIQYF.